Sequencing of this TCR beta chain was carried out in a study of beta chain features in type 1 diabetes. General study findings and limits: TCRB CDR3s were moderately but significantly shorter in Type 1 diabetes patients in all four CD4+ subsets. Cells with high TCR expression could be over-represented when cDNA is sequenced. Whether HLA type influences TCRB rearrangement remained unresolved here.

Expressed TCRB transcripts got sequenced, as all isolated RNA was reverse transcribed. Deep immunoSEQ sequencing covered naive, central memory and regulatory T cell samples. The data were produced by immunoSEQ multiplex PCR, yet TCRdb's version contains in-frame clones alone and is incomplete. The sample consists of approximately 170,000 clones, roughly 8% of them appearing once. As concerns this clone: The antigen remains undetermined.

The germline CDR1 and CDR2 sequences are MNHEY and SVGAGI. The V end lost 2 bases, the J end lost 0 bases, and 10 bases lay between the germline ends. The CDR3 is 16 amino acids. Each of the sorted populations had a purity greater than 98%. The chain combines TRBV6-5 with TRBJ1-4; D possibly corresponds to TRBD1 (6 bases). This clonotype was obtained from a woman in her thirties or forties with type 1 diabetes. Sequencing was done on a sample of central memory CD4+ T cells from blood. CDR3 loop: CASSYGQLATNEKLFF. The CDR3 bases are TGTGCCAGCAGTTACGGACAGTTAGCAACTAATGAAAAACTGTTTTTT.